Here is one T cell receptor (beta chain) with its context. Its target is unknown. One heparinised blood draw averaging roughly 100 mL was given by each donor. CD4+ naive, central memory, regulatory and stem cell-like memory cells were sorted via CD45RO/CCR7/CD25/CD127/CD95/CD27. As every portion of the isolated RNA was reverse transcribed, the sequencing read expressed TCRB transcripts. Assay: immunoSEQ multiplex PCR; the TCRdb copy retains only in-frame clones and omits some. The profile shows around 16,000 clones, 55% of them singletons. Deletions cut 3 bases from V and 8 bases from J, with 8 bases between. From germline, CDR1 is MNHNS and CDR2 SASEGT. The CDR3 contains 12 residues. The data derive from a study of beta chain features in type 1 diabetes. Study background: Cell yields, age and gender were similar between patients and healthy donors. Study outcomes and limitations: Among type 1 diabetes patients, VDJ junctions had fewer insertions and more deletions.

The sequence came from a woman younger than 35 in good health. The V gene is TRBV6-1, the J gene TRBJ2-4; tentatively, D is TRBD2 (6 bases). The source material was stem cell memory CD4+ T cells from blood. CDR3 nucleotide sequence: TGTGCCAGCAGTGATACGGGGGACATTCAGTACTTC. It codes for CASSDTGDIQYF.